This entry features one T cell receptor (beta chain) sequence. It has no known antigen specificity. No quality values exist for individual bases; no much larger clone is one base distant. Compared with germline, V lacks 5 bases and J lacks 6 bases; bases without a gene match: 12. CDR3 length: 15 amino acids, cysteine to phenylalanine. CDR3 DNA only is kept here, 45 bases in frame from base 1. The CDR1 and CDR2 encoded by the germline V gene (reference sequence) are GTSNPN and SVGIG. One collaborating source in Seattle enrolled patients while the patients were actively infected and followed the patients over time throughout the course of disease. The collaborating institutions used their own protocols to collect whole blood in K2EDTA tubes. For TCRbeta analysis, collaborator samples were shipped as frozen whole blood, as isolated PBMCs, or as DNA extracted from either sample type. This sample was included in a study of blood T cell repertoires in COVID-19 (dated by TCRdb to 2020 to 2022). Context from the whole study: Samples from collaborators originated in the United States, Italy and Spain and spanned both the acute and convalescent phases of COVID-19. The material from the prospective study consisted of cDNA or gDNA derived from T cells, B-cell-depleted T cells, or PBMCs. The dataset comprised deeply sampled blood TCRbeta repertoires from subjects exposed to, actively infected with, or recovered from COVID-19. The repertoires were released in a freely available public database intended as a resource for research on the immune response to SARS-CoV-2. Samples came from the ongoing ImmuneRACE study (first 160 participants) plus 1,254 subjects from 6 global collaborators. The sample metadata nearly always contained a de-identified subject ID, COVID-19 status, age in years and sex. Where available, HLA class I and class II types were obtained from metadata supplied by the sample provider rather than from assay-based typing. The study at large found these results: The quantity of clinical and demographic metadata differed by source and by participant and was supplied without curation.

The immunoSEQ Assay, a bias-controlled multiplex PCR, was used to amplify TCRbeta CDR3 regions from genomic DNA. In the source study's methods: The number of nucleated cells in each sample was estimated from the amplification of reference gene primers within the assay. Sequence reads were collapsed and filtered to measure the absolute abundance of every unique TCRbeta CDR3 rearrangement. For each sample, productive Simpson clonality was calculated as the square root of Simpson's diversity index across productive rearrangements. TCRdb re-hosts the immuneACCESS table, in-frame sequences only. Its copies lack some clones; in the studies checked, an unresolved V gene accounts for under half of them, and the cause for the rest is not known. The V and J calls and clone size come from that table; D and trimming were worked out from the DNA. This sample gives around 120,000 clones in total; around 89% of them show up just once. Of the sample, about 3.8% is held by the ten largest clones.

The clonotype originates from a woman aged 55-70 years with COVID-19, enrolled during active disease. Rearrangement joined TRBV30 to TRBJ1-2; TRBD1 aligns with 10 central bases. Source material: peripheral blood. The CDR3 reads CAWARDRGDSNGYTF. The DNA sequence is given as TGTGCCTGGGCCCGGGACAGGGGCGATTCAAATGGCTACACCTTC.